Listed below are T cell receptor beta chains from one sample, sequenced in a study of human T cells and chemical hapten exposure. TCRdb analysed the RACE reads with MiXCR anew, one entry per CDR3 protein. The sample has about 41,000 distinct CDR3 sequences, roughly 4.2% seen once. The sample was whole blood. The receptors were gathered from a human donor in good health. Some clones in this sample may be carry-over from other donors' samples. CDR3s include the opening cysteine and the closing phenylalanine or tryptophan. Each record gives: D gene, V gene, clone size, J gene, CDR3 DNA, CDR3 protein. The D gene is left open where the match is weak. Clone size is not always given. Where it is, it says once, few, many or a class for expanded clones.

>TRBD2|TRBV12-3/TRBV12-4|many|TRBJ2-1
TGTGCCAGCAGTTGGGGACTAGCGGGAGTCAATGAGCAGTTCTTC
CASSWGLAGVNEQFF
>.|TRBV5-6|.|TRBJ2-1
TGTGCCAGCAGTCGTAAAGGACTCCCTGAGCAGTTCTTC
CASSRKGLPEQFF
>.|TRBV12-3/TRBV12-4|many|TRBJ1-5
TGTGCCAGCAGTGGCCTTGGCGGAAATAGCAATCAGCCCCAGCATTTT
CASSGLGGNSNQPQHF
>.|TRBV6-6|many|TRBJ2-2
TGTGCCAGCAGCCCGGTGCGAAACACCGGGGAGCTGTTTTTT
CASSPVRNTGELFF
>TRBD2|TRBV13|.|TRBJ2-1
TGTGCCAGCAGCCAGCAAATAGCGGGTTACAATGAGCAGTTCTTC
CASSQQIAGYNEQFF
>TRBD2|TRBV6-6|many|TRBJ2-1
TGTGCCAGCAGTTACTTGGGACTAGAGGGTATGAAGATTGACAATGAGCAGTTCTTC
CASSYLGLEGMKIDNEQFF
>.|TRBV12-3/TRBV12-4|few|TRBJ1-1
TGTGCCAGCAGTTTGTGGGTTGGCAGGGCAGGAGGAACTGAAGCTTTCTTT
CASSLWVGRAGGTEAFF
>TRBD1|TRBV5-1|.|TRBJ1-1
TGCGCCAGCAGTCGGGACAGGGATTTGTCTGAAGCTTTCTTT
CASSRDRDLSEAFF
>.|TRBV4-1|.|TRBJ1-6
TGCGCCAGCAGCCAAGATACTGCGCGGAGCTCCTATAATTCACCCCTCCACTTT
CASSQDTARSSYNSPLHF
>.|TRBV12-3/TRBV12-4|few|TRBJ2-5
TGTGCCAGCAGTTTCCGAAGCAGGGAAGAGACCCAGTACTTC
CASSFRSREETQYF
>TRBD2|TRBV7-8|few|TRBJ2-7
TGTGCCAGCAGCAGTGGACTAGCGGGGGGAAGAGCCCACGAGCAGTACTTC
CASSSGLAGGRAHEQYF
>.|TRBV29-1|.|TRBJ2-5
TGCAGCGTTGAAGTATGGGGGCAGGGGATGCGGGAGACCCAGTACTTC
CSVEVWGQGMRETQYF
>TRBD2|TRBV6-5|many|TRBJ2-3
TGTGCCAGCAACCCGGGACTAGCCTTGAATACGCAGTATTTT
CASNPGLALNTQYF
>TRBD1|TRBV24-1|.|TRBJ2-5
TGTGCCACCAGTGATTTGCGAGGGCCGGCGGGAATAACAGGGGGAGAGACCCAGTACTTC
CATSDLRGPAGITGGETQYF
>.|TRBV29-1|many|TRBJ1-1
TGCAGCGTTGACACAGGAGTGAACACTGAAGCTTTCTTT
CSVDTGVNTEAFF
>.|TRBV5-1|.|TRBJ1-4
TGCGCCAGCGCCGATACAGGGACCTCTAATGAAAAACTGTTTTTT
CASADTGTSNEKLFF
>TRBD2|TRBV11-2|many|TRBJ2-1
TGTGCCAGCAGCTTTGTGGGGACTAGCCGTGAGCAGTTCTTC
CASSFVGTSREQFF
>TRBD1|TRBV27|few|TRBJ2-7
TGTGCCAGCAGTACAGGGGGGACAGGGCGCTACGAGCAGTACTTC
CASSTGGTGRYEQYF
>.|TRBV12-3/TRBV12-4|many|TRBJ1-1
TGTGCCAGCAGGACGGGGCAAACAAACGGTGACACTGAAGCTTTCTTT
CASRTGQTNGDTEAFF
>.|TRBV4-1|.|TRBJ2-7
TGCGCCAGCAGCCAAGTTCGACAGGACTACGAGCAGTACTTC
CASSQVRQDYEQYF
>.|TRBV4-1|.|TRBJ2-5
TGCGCCAGCAGCCTGGTAGGGACTGGAGGAGAGACCCAGTACTTC
CASSLVGTGGETQYF
>.|TRBV5-6|.|TRBJ1-1
TGTGCCAGCAGCTTGGGGGCTACCCCTGAAGCTTTCTTT
CASSLGATPEAFF
>.|TRBV2|many|TRBJ1-2
TGTGCCAGCAGTGAAGCGGGCAGGGTAGTAGATGGCTACACCTTC
CASSEAGRVVDGYTF
>TRBD1|TRBV29-1|few|TRBJ1-2
TGCAGCGTTACAGGAGACAGGGAGAGGAACTATGGCTACACCTTC
CSVTGDRERNYGYTF
>.|TRBV18|many|TRBJ2-6
TGTGCCAGCTCTAAAGCCGGTCGGGACACCATGTCTGGGGCCAACGTCCTGACTTTC
CASSKAGRDTMSGANVLTF
>.|TRBV4-1|.|TRBJ2-6
TGCGCCAGCAGCCAGGAGGGGACAAGTTCTGGGGCCAACGTCCTGACTTTC
CASSQEGTSSGANVLTF
>.|TRBV28|many|TRBJ1-1
TGTGCCAACCAACCCACAGGGACCACTGAAGCTTTCTTT
CANQPTGTTEAFF
>TRBD2|TRBV15|.|TRBJ2-1
TGTGCCACCAGCAGAGATAGGGCGGGAGCCTACGATGAGCAGTTCTTC
CATSRDRAGAYDEQFF
>.|TRBV29-1|many|TRBJ1-2
TGCAGCGTTGTCGAGGGGTACGACTATGGCTACACCTTC
CSVVEGYDYGYTF
>.|TRBV7-3|few|TRBJ2-6
TGTGCCAGCAGCTTTCGGAGCCTGGGATCTGGGGCCAACGTCCTGACTTTC
CASSFRSLGSGANVLTF
>.|TRBV5-1|few|TRBJ2-2
TGCGCCAGCAGCTACGAAATCACCGGGGAGCTGTTTTTT
CASSYEITGELFF
>.|TRBV4-2|once|TRBJ1-4
TGTGCCAGCAGCACTGCAACTAATGAAAAACTGTTTTTT
CASSTATNEKLFF
>.|TRBV28|few|TRBJ2-1
TGTGCCAGCGGGGACTACAATGAGCAGTTCTTC
CASGDYNEQFF
>TRBD1|TRBV4-1|.|TRBJ1-4
TGCGCCAGCAGCCAAGTGACAGGGACAGGGAGCGAAAAACTGTTTTTT
CASSQVTGTGSEKLFF
>TRBD1|TRBV10-2|.|TRBJ2-6
TGCGCCAGCAGTGGGGTTCCGGTTTCGTGGACAGGGACCACGAGCTCTGGGGCCAACGTCCTGACTTTC
CASSGVPVSWTGTTSSGANVLTF
>.|TRBV4-1|many|TRBJ1-1
TGCGCCAGCAGCCGTGGACTGTTGAACACTGAAGCTTTCTTT
CASSRGLLNTEAFF
>.|TRBV7-2|few|TRBJ1-5
TGTGCCAGCAGCTTAGCGGGACGAGAACAGCCCCAGCATTTT
CASSLAGREQPQHF
>.|TRBV5-1|few|TRBJ2-5
TGCGCCAGCAGCTTGTCCTCAGCTCAAGAGACCCAGTACTTC
CASSLSSAQETQYF